The 29 T cell receptor beta chains below come from one sample, sequenced in a study of cytomegalovirus exposure and HLA in healthy donors. Researchers ran the PCR with 60 Vbeta and 13 Jbeta primers. Profiled with immunoSEQ multiplex PCR; TCRdb holds only in-frame clones, not every one. The sample has over 150,000 clones; approximately 77% are singletons. Sequenced material: PBMCs. All receptors come from a male donor in good health and CMV-seropositive.

This clone was detected a few times. The V gene is TRBV5-4, the J gene TRBJ1-2; D perhaps matches TRBD1 (5 bases). Trimming took 4 bases from V and 2 from J, leaving 18 bases between them. Germline V gene sequence: CDR1 SGHNT, CDR2 YYREEE (reference sequence). The CDR3 runs to 16 residues. CDR3: CASSGGSGRLNYGYTF. In nucleotides, the CDR3 is TGTGCCAGCAGCGGGGGGTCTGGCAGACTAAACTATGGCTACACCTTC.

The genes are TRBV27 and TRBJ1-2; TRBD1 might be the D (5 bases). This CDR3 is 14 amino acids long. The V gene's germline CDR1 is MNHEY and CDR2 SMNVEV (reference sequence). Between the trimmed V and J ends, which lost 3 bases and 2 bases, there was a span of 10 bases. The CDR3 loop reads CASSLAGSNYGYTF. The CDR3, as DNA: TGTGCCAGCAGTTTGGCAGGGTCAAACTATGGCTACACCTTC.

The chain combines TRBV2 with TRBJ2-2, with D perhaps TRBD2 (6 bases). CDR3 length equals 16 residues. The V gene's germline CDR1 is SNHLY and CDR2 FYNNEI. V gave up 6 bases and J gave up 0 bases, with 14 bases separating them. CDR3 nucleotide sequence: TGTGCCAGCAGAGCCGGGACTGCGGCGAACACCGGGGAGCTGTTTTTT. Amino acid sequence: CASRAGTAANTGELFF.

The chain couples TRBV6-1 to TRBJ2-3; D is undetermined. V was cut by 3 bases and J by 2 bases, with 18 bases left in between. The CDR3 spans 17 residues. Germline-derived CDR1 and CDR2 are MNHNS and SASEGT. CDR3 amino acids: CASSDNMGPHVTDTQYF. DNA for the CDR3: TGTGCCAGCAGTGACAATATGGGCCCGCACGTCACAGATACGCAGTATTTT.

This chain joins TRBV5-1 and TRBJ1-2; 7 positions agree with TRBD1. Germline-derived CDR1 and CDR2 are SGHRS and YFSETQ. There are 15 residues in the CDR3. V lost 5 bases to trimming and J lost 3 bases; unmatched junction nucleotides: 10. The CDR3 sequence is CASRLQQGSDYGYTF. CDR3 in DNA: TGCGCCAGCAGACTTCAACAGGGGTCTGACTATGGCTACACCTTC.

V usage is TRBV10-2 and J usage is TRBJ2-2, with D unresolved. Per the germline V gene, CDR1 is WSHSY and CDR2 is SAAADI. Trimming removed 4 bases at V and 3 bases at J, with 6 bases between. CDR3 length: 13 amino acids. CDR3 amino acids: CASSVEYTGELFF. The DNA for the CDR3 is TGCGCCAGCAGTGTTGAGTACACCGGGGAGCTGTTTTTT.

The chain employs TRBV4-2 and TRBJ1-3, with 8 bases matching TRBD1. CDR1 and CDR2 from the germline V gene are LGHNA and YNFKEQ. Germline trimming cut 1 base from V and 6 bases from J; bases unmatched to any gene: 14. The CDR3 is 18 residues long. The CDR3 nucleotides read TGTGCCAGCAGCCAAGCTTGGCGGTGGACAGGGAATGAAAACACCATATATTTT. It translates to CASSQAWRWTGNENTIYF.

The V and J genes are TRBV6-1 and TRBJ2-7; 10 bases line up with TRBD2. Per the germline V gene, CDR1 is MNHNS and CDR2 is SASEGT. The CDR3 covers 17 residues. V lost 4 bases, J lost 4 bases, and 13 bases stayed unmatched. The CDR3 loop is CASSAPPLAGVWYEQYF. CDR3 in DNA: TGTGCCAGCAGTGCGCCTCCCCTAGCGGGGGTGTGGTACGAGCAGTACTTC.

The chain couples TRBV6-5 to TRBJ1-2, with unresolved D. Germline V CDR1 and CDR2: MNHEY, SVGAGI. This CDR3 spans 15 amino acids. V shed 6 bases and J shed 0 bases, with 14 bases lying between them. The chain's CDR3 is CASSYTSSTNYGYTF. The DNA of the CDR3 is TGTGCCAGCAGCTACACCTCAAGCACTAACTATGGCTACACCTTC.

This chain uses TRBV9 with TRBJ2-7; perhaps TRBD1 as D (5 bases). Germline V gene sequence: CDR1 SGDLS, CDR2 YYNGEE. V was trimmed by 0 bases and J by 2 bases, leaving 9 bases between them. CDR3 size: 14 residues. The CDR3 sequence: CASSVGGHTYEQYF. The CDR3 region has the DNA TGTGCCAGCAGCGTAGGAGGACATACCTACGAGCAGTACTTC.

The chain joins TRBV6-5 to TRBJ1-2; possible D gene TRBD1, 6 bases. The CDR3 totals 15 residues. Germline V gives CDR1 MNHEY, CDR2 SVGAGI. The V gene lost 2 bases and the J gene lost 0 bases, with 10 bases spanning the gap. CDR3 coding DNA: TGTGCCAGCAGTTACGGCACAGGGTCTAACTATGGCTACACCTTC. Encoded protein: CASSYGTGSNYGYTF.

The gene calls are TRBV6-5 and TRBJ1-5; 7 bases align to TRBD1. Germline-derived CDR1 and CDR2 are MNHEY and SVGAGI. Trimming cost V 7 bases and J 4 bases; bases outside gene matches: 10. This CDR3 has 15 residues. The CDR3, as DNA: TGTGCCAGCAACCTAGACAGGGCGGGAAATCAGCCCCAGCATTTT. This sequence encodes CASNLDRAGNQPQHF.

V gene TRBV6-6 combines with J gene TRBJ1-2; D not certain. The CDR3 runs 12 residues. CDR1 and CDR2 from the germline V gene are MNHNY and SVGAGI (reference sequence). With 5 bases removed from V and 1 base from J, the gap between germline ends came to 5 bases. CDR3 bases: TGTGCCAGCAGTCCAATTAACTATGGCTACACCTTC. Translation: CASSPINYGYTF.

The gene calls are TRBV19 and TRBJ2-3, with D possibly being TRBD1 (6 bases). The germline V gene has CDR1 LNHDA and CDR2 SQIVND (reference sequence). CDR3 size: 15 residues. Trimming removed 3 bases from V and 4 bases from J, with 14 bases in between. The CDR3 spells CASSIRQGKADTQYF. In DNA form, the CDR3 reads TGTGCCAGTAGTATTAGGCAGGGGAAGGCAGATACGCAGTATTTT. Supplemented by reference TRBV19 and TRBJ2-3, the full variable domain reads DGGITQSPKYLFRKEGQNVTLSCEQNLNHDAMYWYRQDPGQGLRLIYYSQIVNDFQKGDIAEGYSVSREKKESFPLTVTSAQKNPTAFYLCASSIRQGKADTQYFGPGTRLTVL.

This sequence joins TRBV19 and TRBJ1-6; 7 bases fit TRBD1. CDR3 length: 16 amino acids. With 5 bases clipped from V and 10 bases from J, the junction kept 14 bases outside the gene matches. Germline lookup yields CDR1 LNHDA and CDR2 SQIVND (reference sequence). The CDR3 spells CASSPSTTGARSPLHF. The CDR3 DNA follows: TGTGCCAGTAGTCCCTCCACCACAGGGGCGAGGTCACCCCTCCACTTT.

With respect to this clone: Other DNA sequences in this specimen translate into the identical CDR3. The chain couples TRBV7-9 to TRBJ1-2; D not resolved. Germline V gene sequence: CDR1 SEHNR, CDR2 FQNEAQ (reference sequence). The CDR3 sequence is 12 residues long. The V gene lost 3 bases and the J gene lost 6 bases, with 8 bases spanning the gap. CDR3 sequence reads: CASSLAGNGYTF. Here the CDR3 DNA reads TGTGCCAGCAGCTTGGCGGGGAATGGCTACACCTTC.

The rearrangement uses TRBV6-1 and TRBJ2-3; 11 positions agree with TRBD1. V lost 2 bases, J lost 6 bases, and 4 bases stayed unmatched. Germline values: CDR1 MNHNS, CDR2 SASEGT. The CDR3 loop spans 15 amino acids. The CDR3 loop is CASSEPGQGGDTQYF. CDR3 sequence (DNA): TGTGCCAGCAGTGAACCGGGACAGGGGGGCGATACGCAGTATTTT.

V usage is TRBV4-1 and J usage is TRBJ2-3; 14 bases align to TRBD2. CDR1 is MGHRA and CDR2 is YSYEKL in the germline V gene. J was trimmed by 1 base and V by 4 bases; bases with no gene match: 7. The CDR3 sequence is 18 residues long. Here the CDR3 DNA reads TGCGCCAGCAGCCTTGGACTAGCGGGGGGACTAGGCACAGATACGCAGTATTTT. This encodes CASSLGLAGGLGTDTQYF.

This clone was observed a few times. V usage is TRBV7-6 and J usage is TRBJ2-3, with D maybe TRBD2 (5 bases). Germline V gene data show CDR1 as SGHVS and CDR2 as FNYEAQ. The CDR3 runs to 14 residues. The ends were cut back, 4 bases at V and 3 bases at J, with 11 bases in the middle. In DNA, the CDR3 is TGTGCCAGCAGCTGGTCTACGGGGACAGATACGCAGTATTTT. It translates to CASSWSTGTDTQYF.

The chain combines TRBV11-2 with TRBJ2-7, with D possibly TRBD2 on 6 matching bases. With 2 bases removed from V and 2 bases from J, the gap between germline ends came to 10 bases. This CDR3 spans 14 amino acids. Germline V gives CDR1 SGHAT, CDR2 FQNNGV. The CDR3 DNA is TGTGCCAGCAGCTTACCCGGGACTCCCTACGAGCAGTACTTC. Its translation: CASSLPGTPYEQYF.

The chain is built from TRBV14 and TRBJ1-4, with D perhaps matching TRBD1 (5 bases). The CDR3 runs to 13 residues. Germline CDR1 and CDR2: SGHDN and FVKESK. V was trimmed by 0 bases and J by 10 bases, leaving 9 bases between them. The CDR3 nucleotides are TGTGCCAGCAGCCAAGATGTGGGGCCAAAACTGTTTTTT. This sequence encodes CASSQDVGPKLFF.

J is TRBJ1-4 and V is TRBV30; 7 positions match TRBD1. CDR3 length: 15 residues. J gave up 8 bases and V 0 bases, and 9 bases lay outside the gene matches. The germline V gene encodes CDR1 GTSNPN and CDR2 SVGIG (reference sequence). The chain's CDR3 is CAWSVGGSRREKLFF. In DNA form, the CDR3 reads TGTGCCTGGAGTGTAGGGGGCAGCCGGAGGGAAAAACTGTTTTTT.

The rearrangement uses TRBV11-2 and TRBJ2-7, with 7 bases matching TRBD1. Germline lookup yields CDR1 SGHAT and CDR2 FQNNGV. The ends lost 3 bases at V and 5 bases at J; junction bases unmatched: 10. This CDR3 has 15 residues. CDR3 loop: CASSFPDREFHEQYF. The CDR3 coding sequence is TGTGCCAGCAGCTTTCCCGACAGGGAGTTTCACGAGCAGTACTTC.

This chain uses TRBV4-1 with TRBJ2-3, with D perhaps matching TRBD2 (5 bases). V lost 2 bases and J 1 base, leaving 16 bases between the germline ends. This CDR3 contains 17 residues. Germline V gene lookup returns CDR1 MGHRA and CDR2 YSYEKL. The CDR3 reads CASSQNPSAGRTDTQYF. The CDR3 DNA reads TGCGCCAGCAGCCAAAATCCCTCGGCGGGCCGCACAGATACGCAGTATTTT.

This chain connects TRBV7-9 to TRBJ2-5; D is unclear. V gave up 3 bases and J gave up 1 base, with 9 bases separating them. CDR3 length: 14 amino acids. In germline, CDR1 is SEHNR, CDR2 FQNEAQ (reference sequence). The CDR3 DNA reads TGTGCCAGCAGCTTTATCCCCAGCCAAGAGACCCAGTACTTC. It specifies CASSFIPSQETQYF. Full variable domain (outside the CDR3, taken from reference TRBV7-9 and TRBJ2-5): DTGVSQNPRHKITKRGQNVTFRCDPISEHNRLYWYRQTLGQGPEFLTYFQNEAQLEKSRLLSDRFSAERPKGSFSTLEIQRTEQGDSAMYLCASSFIPSQETQYFGPGTRLLVL.

The chain uses TRBV7-8 and TRBJ2-7; 9 nucleotides agree with TRBD1. The germline V gene has CDR1 SGHVS and CDR2 FQNEAQ. The CDR3 has 15 amino acids. Unmatched junction bases numbered 7, after V lost 5 bases and J lost 2 bases. The CDR3 is CASSVRTGATYEQYF. DNA for the CDR3: TGTGCCAGCAGCGTTCGGACAGGGGCCACCTACGAGCAGTACTTC. Full variable domain (missing parts from reference TRBV7-8 and TRBJ2-7): GAGVSQSPRYKVAKRGQDVALRCDPISGHVSLFWYQQALGQGPEFLTYFQNEAQLDKSGLPSDRFFAERPEGSVSTLKIQRTQQEDSAVYLCASSVRTGATYEQYFGPGTRLTVT.

Only a few counts were recorded for this clone. The chain joins TRBV9 to TRBJ2-5; D is ambiguous. The CDR3 is made up of 15 amino acids. CDR1 and CDR2 (germline): SGDLS, YYNGEE. The V and J ends lost 4 bases and 2 bases respectively, with 15 bases between them. CDR3 residues: CASSPAGSLQETQYF. The DNA of the CDR3 is TGTGCCAGCAGCCCCGCCGGGTCCTTGCAAGAGACCCAGTACTTC.

The CDR3 loop reads CASSTGQGGGYTF. In DNA, the CDR3 is TGTGCCAGTAGTACCGGACAGGGCGGAGGCTACACCTTC. V usage is TRBV19 and J usage is TRBJ1-2, with 8 bases identical to TRBD1. This CDR3 is 13 amino acids long. CDR1 is LNHDA and CDR2 is SQIVND in the germline V gene (reference sequence). V dropped 4 bases and J dropped 8; count of bases not matched to a gene: 6. The whole variable domain, remainder taken from reference TRBV19 and TRBJ1-2, is DGGITQSPKYLFRKEGQNVTLSCEQNLNHDAMYWYRQDPGQGLRLIYYSQIVNDFQKGDIAEGYSVSREKKESFPLTVTSAQKNPTAFYLCASSTGQGGGYTFGSGTRLTVV.

V gene TRBV12-5 combines with J gene TRBJ2-3; 14 bases align to TRBD2. The V and J ends lost 6 bases and 2 bases, in that order; junction bases with no gene match: 7. The CDR3 is 17 residues long. Germline lookup yields CDR1 LGHNT and CDR2 FRNRAP. The CDR3 protein is CASGSGTSGGLTDTQYF. The CDR3, as DNA: TGTGCTAGTGGCTCTGGGACTAGCGGGGGCCTCACAGATACGCAGTATTTT.